Listed below are T cell receptor beta chains from one sample, sequenced in a study of blood T cell repertoires in COVID-19. TCRdb's table, derived via immunoSEQ multiplex PCR, lists solely in-frame clones and lacks some. The sample includes nearly 250,000 clones, just under 85% of them seen just once. Sample: peripheral blood. Every receptor here comes from an elderly woman with acute or convalescent COVID-19. CDR3s include the opening cysteine and the closing phenylalanine or tryptophan. Each record gives: V gene, CDR3 protein.

v_gene: TRBV28
CDR3aa: CASTPYMPGGNSPLHF

v_gene: TRBV2
CDR3aa: CASSVWTGEPEQYF

v_gene: TRBV15
CDR3aa: CATQRGAHTDTQYF

v_gene: TRBV6-4
CDR3aa: CASSDSYGGGEQFF

v_gene: TRBV28
CDR3aa: CASRQAGVSGNTIYF

v_gene: TRBV6-4
CDR3aa: CASSPDSQGGYTF

v_gene: TRBV9
CDR3aa: CASSETGGSYNEQFF

v_gene: TRBV7-2
CDR3aa: CASSSRDRGFGKQYF

v_gene: TRBV14
CDR3aa: CASSRASGVLDTQYF

v_gene: TRBV4-1
CDR3aa: CASSQDRGGGLTDTQYF

v_gene: TRBV18
CDR3aa: CASSPLSGVDSPLHF

v_gene: TRBV30
CDR3aa: CAWSPGLAFETQYF

v_gene: TRBV7-3
CDR3aa: CASSLAGGQGDTQYF

v_gene: TRBV14
CDR3aa: CASSRSSEDSNYGYTF

v_gene: TRBV5-4
CDR3aa: CASSLGGGMNYGYTF

v_gene: TRBV5-8
CDR3aa: CASSFAGLPETQYF

v_gene: TRBV10-2
CDR3aa: CASRQGANTGELFF

v_gene: TRBV3-1/TRBV3-2
CDR3aa: CASSQVAGAIGELFF

v_gene: TRBV19
CDR3aa: CASSIAGEYNEQFF

v_gene: TRBV3-1/TRBV3-2
CDR3aa: CASSQEALFYNSPLHF

v_gene: TRBV7-2
CDR3aa: CASSTHGQVDTQYF

v_gene: TRBV7-2
CDR3aa: CASSLTRNEQFF

v_gene: TRBV5-4
CDR3aa: CASSLDSLNTEAFF

v_gene: TRBV6-1
CDR3aa: CASSKDSISGNTIYF

v_gene: TRBV6-2/TRBV6-3
CDR3aa: CASSFTNYEQYF

v_gene: TRBV5-4
CDR3aa: CASSRTGIRTDTQYF

v_gene: TRBV5-1
CDR3aa: CASSWTEITGELFF

v_gene: TRBV28
CDR3aa: CASRFRGRGTDTQYF

v_gene: TRBV7-2
CDR3aa: CASSLAASRNSPLHF

v_gene: TRBV2
CDR3aa: CASSETSGLSKETQYF

v_gene: TRBV7-2
CDR3aa: CASSPGGFYQPQHF

v_gene: TRBV7-9
CDR3aa: CASSFGLAGFVGELFF

v_gene: TRBV9
CDR3aa: CASSVGGGVNTGELFF

v_gene: TRBV7-6
CDR3aa: CASSPQGRANQPQHF

v_gene: TRBV18
CDR3aa: CASSANDRAWRETQYF

v_gene: TRBV28
CDR3aa: CASVDRVDYGYTF

v_gene: TRBV28
CDR3aa: CASSLGGGGNQPQHF

v_gene: TRBV6-2/TRBV6-3
CDR3aa: CASSLLAGVGETQYF

v_gene: TRBV5-1
CDR3aa: CASSIRQLGDNSPLHF

v_gene: TRBV27
CDR3aa: CASIGQATGRGEAFF

v_gene: TRBV29-1
CDR3aa: CSVSSTSYEQYF

v_gene: TRBV27
CDR3aa: CASSLPGGNQPQHF

v_gene: TRBV6-5
CDR3aa: CASSYPGSGAFF

v_gene: TRBV2
CDR3aa: CASGGQGNNEQFF

v_gene: TRBV6-2/TRBV6-3
CDR3aa: CASSFLGGRSSGANVLTF

v_gene: TRBV5-1
CDR3aa: CASSAGGASGNTIYF

v_gene: TRBV6-2/TRBV6-3
CDR3aa: CASSYRDRGLNEQYF

v_gene: TRBV19
CDR3aa: CASSPSYRGRINQPQHF

v_gene: TRBV7-9
CDR3aa: CASSLGQSNQPQHF